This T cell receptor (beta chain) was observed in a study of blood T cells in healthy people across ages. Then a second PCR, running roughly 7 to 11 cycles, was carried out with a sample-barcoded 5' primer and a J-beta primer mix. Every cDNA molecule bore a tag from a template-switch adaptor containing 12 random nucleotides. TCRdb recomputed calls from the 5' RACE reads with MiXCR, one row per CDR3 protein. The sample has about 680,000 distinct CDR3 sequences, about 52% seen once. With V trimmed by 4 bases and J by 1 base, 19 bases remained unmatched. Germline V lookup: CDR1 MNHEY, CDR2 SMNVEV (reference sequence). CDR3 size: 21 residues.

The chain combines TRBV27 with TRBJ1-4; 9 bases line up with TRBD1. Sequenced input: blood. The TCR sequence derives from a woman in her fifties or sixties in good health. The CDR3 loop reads CASSSKRGTGGTIRTNEKLFF. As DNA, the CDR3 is TGTGCCAGCAGTTCCAAAAGGGGAACAGGGGGCACGATTCGAACTAATGAAAAACTGTTTTTT.